The subject of this entry is one T cell receptor beta chain. A second PCR, run for roughly 7 to 12 cycles, used a sample-barcoded 5' primer plus a J-beta primer mix. In TCRdb, the 5' RACE reads were re-called with MiXCR into one record per CDR3 protein. The sample has hundreds of thousands of distinct CDR3 sequences, approximately 48% seen once; the top ten hold roughly 19%. This sample was included in a study of blood T cells in healthy people across ages. This TCR derives from a man aged 60 to 75 in good health. The specimen sequenced was blood.

CDR3 in amino acids: CASSALGGMGNEQFF. The CDR3 nucleotides are TGTGCCAGCAGCGCTCTCGGTGGCATGGGGAATGAGCAGTTCTTC. The rearrangement links TRBV6-5 to TRBJ2-1; D remains unclear. Germline CDR1 is MNHEY and CDR2 is SVGAGI. The CDR3 spans 15 residues. The V end was cut by 6 bases, the J end by 7 bases, with 19 bases between.